The 9 T cell receptor beta chains below come from one sample, sequenced in a study of CXCR3-negative and CXCR3-positive naive CD8 T cells. TRB cDNA libraries were made by UMI-labeled 5' RACE. TCRdb re-called the 5' RACE reads and catalogs CDR3 proteins one per entry, DNA excluded. The listing contains approximately 120,000 distinct CDR3 sequences. Their antigens are not known. General study points: TRB CDR3s of CXCR3-positive naive cells were more hydrophobic than those of CXCR3-negative naive cells.

Source material: naive CXCR3+ CD8+ T cells from blood. This sample's subset: CD45RO-CCR7+CD27+CD95- naive CD8+ T cells expressing CXCR3 (TNR3+). These receptors all come from a human donor in good health. Some clones in this sample may be carry-over from other donors' samples.

The chain employs TRBV5-5 and TRBJ2-6. This CDR3 has 17 amino acids. The germline CDR1 and CDR2 sequences are SGHKS and YYEKEE (reference sequence). The CDR3 spells CASSFDRLPSGANVLTF.

This chain joins TRBV7-8 and TRBJ2-1; the TCRdb D gene call, TRBD1, has no DNA to confirm it. The CDR3 is 14 residues long. The germline V gene encodes CDR1 SGHVS and CDR2 FQNEAQ. This chain's CDR3 is CASRGEGTGYEQFF.

The rearrangement uses TRBV12-3 or TRBV12-4 and TRBJ2-2; TCRdb outputs TRBD1, but without DNA this stays unchecked. The CDR3 sequence is 15 residues long. This CDR3 is CASSPRAGGTGELFF.

The chain employs TRBV7-6 and TRBJ2-3; checking the TCRdb D call of TRBD1 is not possible without DNA. The CDR3 runs 16 residues. In germline, CDR1 is SGHVS, CDR2 FNYEAQ. CDR3 sequence: CASSGSGGPATDTQYF.

The chain has TRBV7-9 and TRBJ2-6; the TCRdb call, TRBD1, lacks DNA for checking. The CDR3 has 18 residues. Germline values: CDR1 SEHNR, CDR2 FQNEAQ (reference sequence). CDR3 amino acids: CASSAGGRVSSGANVLTF.

The chain links TRBV7-6 to TRBJ2-1; TCRdb's assignment of TRBD2 cannot be checked, as there is no DNA. The CDR3 is 17 residues long. CDR1 is SGHVS and CDR2 is FNYEAQ in the germline V gene. The CDR3 loop is CASSPSLGLSSYNEQFF. The full variable domain, completed using reference TRBV7-6 and TRBJ2-1, is GAGVSQSPRYKVTKRGQDVALRCDPISGHVSLYWYRQALGQGPEFLTYFNYEAQQDKSGLPNDRFSAERPEGSISTLTIQRTEQRDSAMYRCASSPSLGLSSYNEQFFGPGTRLTVL.

The rearrangement links TRBV12-3 or TRBV12-4 to TRBJ2-1; TCRdb selects TRBD2, and the lack of DNA leaves this call unchecked. CDR3 length: 15 amino acids. This CDR3 reads CASRRTSGKGNEQFF.

The genes are TRBV20-1 and TRBJ2-1; the TRBD2 assignment by TCRdb is unverifiable without DNA. The CDR3 has 16 amino acids. The V gene's germline CDR1 is DFQATT and CDR2 SNEGSKA (reference sequence). The CDR3 loop is CSADRVGERSYNEQFF.

The V call is TRBV19, the J call TRBJ1-6. The germline gives CDR1 LNHDA, CDR2 SQIVND (reference sequence). This CDR3 is built from 14 residues. The CDR3 protein is CASSPGGGNSPLHF. Together with reference TRBV19 and TRBJ1-6, the CDR3 gives the full variable domain: DGGITQSPKYLFRKEGQNVTLSCEQNLNHDAMYWYRQDPGQGLRLIYYSQIVNDFQKGDIAEGYSVSREKKESFPLTVTSAQKNPTAFYLCASSPGGGNSPLHFGNGTRLTVT.